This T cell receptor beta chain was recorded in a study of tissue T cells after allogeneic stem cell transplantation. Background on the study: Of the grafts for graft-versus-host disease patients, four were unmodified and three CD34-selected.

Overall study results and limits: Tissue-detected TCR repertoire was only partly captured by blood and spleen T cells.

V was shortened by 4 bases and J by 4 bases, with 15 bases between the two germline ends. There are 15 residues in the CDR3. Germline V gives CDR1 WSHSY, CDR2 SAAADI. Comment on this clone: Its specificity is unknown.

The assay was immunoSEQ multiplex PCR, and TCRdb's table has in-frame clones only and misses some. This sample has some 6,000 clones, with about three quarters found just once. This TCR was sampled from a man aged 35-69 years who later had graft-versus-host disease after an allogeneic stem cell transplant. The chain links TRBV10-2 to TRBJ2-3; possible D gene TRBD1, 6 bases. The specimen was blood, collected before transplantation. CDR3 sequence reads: CASSAETGDSDTQYF. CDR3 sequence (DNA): TGCGCCAGCAGTGCTGAGACAGGCGACTCAGATACGCAGTATTTT.